The 23 T cell receptor beta chains below all came from one sample that was sequenced in a study of cytomegalovirus exposure and HLA in healthy donors. The PCR had 60 Vbeta and 13 Jbeta primers. This table comes from immunoSEQ multiplex PCR, and its TCRdb copy is limited to in-frame clones, with some not included. The sample contains 200,000 to 250,000 clones, roughly four fifths of which appear only once. Sequencing was performed on PBMCs. These receptors came from a woman aged 45-65 years in good health and CMV-seropositive.

This chain connects TRBV19 to TRBJ2-4, with D maybe TRBD1 (5 bases). CDR3 length: 14 amino acids. Germline V CDR1 and CDR2: LNHDA, SQIVND (reference sequence). V was pared by 5 bases and J by 2 bases, with 10 bases between. The DNA for the CDR3 is TGTGCCAGTAGTGTCCAGGGTTCCAAAAACATTCAGTACTTC. Translating gives CASSVQGSKNIQYF. The full variable domain, its missing parts supplied by reference TRBV19 and TRBJ2-4, is DGGITQSPKYLFRKEGQNVTLSCEQNLNHDAMYWYRQDPGQGLRLIYYSQIVNDFQKGDIAEGYSVSREKKESFPLTVTSAQKNPTAFYLCASSVQGSKNIQYFGAGTRLSVL.

The chain combines TRBV4-3 with TRBJ1-2, with D tentatively TRBD1 (5 bases). V gave up 2 bases and J gave up 1 base, with 11 bases separating them. The CDR3 consists of 15 residues. Looked up from germline, CDR1 is LGHNA and CDR2 is YSLEER. CDR3 amino acids: CASSQSTGFNYGYTF. In DNA form, the CDR3 reads TGCGCCAGCAGCCAATCCACAGGCTTTAACTATGGCTACACCTTC.

This chain uses TRBV2 with TRBJ2-7, with a possible D match to TRBD2 (5 bases). Trimming took 2 bases from V and 3 from J, leaving 11 bases between them. The germline CDR1 and CDR2 sequences are SNHLY and FYNNEI. CDR3 length: 14 amino acids. The DNA for the CDR3 is TGTGCCAGCAGTGAAAGCGGAGACGACTACGAGCAGTACTTC. Amino acid sequence: CASSESGDDYEQYF.

The chain uses TRBV4-2 and TRBJ2-3, with 16 bases fitting TRBD2. V lost 4 bases, J lost 0 bases, and 4 bases stayed unmatched. The CDR3 is 18 residues long. Germline V lookup: CDR1 LGHNA, CDR2 YNFKEQ. The CDR3 DNA reads as TGTGCCAGCAGCCGGGGACTAGCGGGGGGGCCTAGCACAGATACGCAGTATTTT. Translation: CASSRGLAGGPSTDTQYF.

The chain recombines TRBV4-2 with TRBJ1-4; D unresolved. The length of the CDR3 is 16 residues. Per germline, CDR1 LGHNA and CDR2 YNFKEQ. Trimming removed 4 bases from V and 2 bases from J, with 14 bases in between. The CDR3 DNA follows: TGTGCCAGCAGCCCGGCCGCGCAGGTGACTAATGAAAAACTGTTTTTT. Encoded protein: CASSPAAQVTNEKLFF.

V and J are TRBV19 and TRBJ1-5; possibly TRBD1 for D (6 bases). V gave up 7 bases and J gave up 1 base, with 14 bases separating them. Per the germline V gene, CDR1 is LNHDA and CDR2 is SQIVND (reference sequence). The length of the CDR3 is 15 residues. CDR3 region: CASILGGLSNQPQHF. The DNA of the CDR3 is TGTGCCAGTATTCTTGGGGGCTTGAGCAATCAGCCCCAGCATTTT.

J is TRBJ2-2 and V is TRBV5-1, with D unresolved. This CDR3 is built from 12 residues. Germline V gene lookup returns CDR1 SGHRS and CDR2 YFSETQ. Trimming removed 2 bases at V and 3 bases at J, with 2 bases between. Here the CDR3 reads CASSFDTGELFF. DNA of the CDR3: TGCGCCAGCAGCTTCGACACCGGGGAGCTGTTTTTT.

The V and J genes are TRBV14 and TRBJ2-2; TRBD1 might be the D (6 bases). V lost 4 bases and J lost 6, with 9 bases in between. The CDR3 is 13 residues long. The germline V gene encodes CDR1 SGHDN and CDR2 FVKESK. The CDR3 DNA is TGTGCCAGCAGCCGCAACAGGGCCGGGGAGCTGTTTTTT. As protein: CASSRNRAGELFF.

The chain carries TRBV7-7 and TRBJ2-3; 9 bases match TRBD2. From germline, CDR1 is SSHAT and CDR2 FNYEAQ (reference sequence). With 1 base clipped from V and 4 bases from J, the junction kept 3 bases outside the gene matches. CDR3 size: 15 residues. This CDR3 reads CASSLGGGGADTQYF. The CDR3 DNA reads as TGTGCCAGCAGCTTAGGTGGCGGGGGGGCAGATACGCAGTATTTT.

This clone was found a few times. The chain employs TRBV2 and TRBJ2-7; D might be TRBD1 (6 bases). The germline gives CDR1 SNHLY, CDR2 FYNNEI. CDR3 length: 12 residues. V was clipped by 6 bases and J by 1 base, with 7 bases between them. The CDR3 nucleotides read TGTGCCAGCAGACAGGGTTCCTACGAGCAGTACTTC. Translation: CASRQGSYEQYF.

This chain uses TRBV11-2 with TRBJ2-2; 13 positions match TRBD2. The germline V gene encodes CDR1 SGHAT and CDR2 FQNNGV. V shed 9 bases and J 5 bases; nucleotides not matched to a gene: 12. The CDR3 is 17 residues long. DNA for the CDR3: TGTGCCAGTTCCGTAACTAGCGGGGGGGCTTGGACCGGGGAGCTGTTTTTT. This sequence encodes CASSVTSGGAWTGELFF.

The chain couples TRBV5-1 to TRBJ2-1, with 8 bases lining up with TRBD1. The CDR3 runs to 14 residues. Germline V gene data show CDR1 as SGHRS and CDR2 as YFSETQ. The V segment lost 4 bases and the J segment 6 bases; nucleotides outside the gene matches: 6. Here the CDR3 reads CASSPQTGANEQFF. Written as DNA, the CDR3 is TGCGCCAGCAGCCCCCAGACAGGGGCCAATGAGCAGTTCTTC.

This clone was seen a single time. J is TRBJ2-1 and V is TRBV5-8; D ambiguous. Trimming took 0 bases from V and 5 from J, leaving 12 bases between them. The CDR3 is 15 amino acids. CDR1 and CDR2 (germline): SGHTS, YDEGEE. In DNA form, the CDR3 reads TGTGCCAGCAGCTTGGGTCGCTTTGGCCACAATGAGCAGTTCTTC. Protein product: CASSLGRFGHNEQFF.

V and J are TRBV11-2 and TRBJ1-2; 9 nucleotides agree with TRBD1. V lost 6 bases to trimming and J lost 6 bases; unmatched junction nucleotides: 5. The V gene's germline CDR1 is SGHAT and CDR2 FQNNGV. The CDR3 extends over 13 amino acids. The CDR3 sequence: CASRRDRVDGYTF. The CDR3 DNA reads TGTGCCAGCAGGAGGGACAGGGTGGATGGCTACACCTTC. The full variable domain, its missing parts supplied by reference TRBV11-2 and TRBJ1-2, is EAGVAQSPRYKIIEKRQSVAFWCNPISGHATLYWYQQILGQGPKLLIQFQNNGVVDDSQLPKDRFSAERLKGVDSTLKIQPAKLEDSAVYLCASRRDRVDGYTFGSGTRLTVV.

This clone is a singleton in its sample. The rearrangement joins TRBV9 to TRBJ2-1; TRBD1 matches 7 bases. J lost 1 base, V lost 0 bases, and 10 bases had no gene match. The CDR3 has 18 amino acids. Germline CDR1 reads SGDLS; CDR2 reads YYNGEE. The CDR3 reads CASSVGTPTGRSYNEQFF. The CDR3 region has the DNA TGTGCCAGCAGCGTAGGGACCCCGACAGGGAGATCCTACAATGAGCAGTTCTTC.

This sequence joins TRBV5-4 and TRBJ1-1; D is unresolved. V was cut by 2 bases and J by 0 bases, with 11 bases left in between. Germline loops: CDR1 SGHNT, CDR2 YYREEE (reference sequence). CDR3 length: 15 amino acids. The CDR3 region is CASSLPGVLNTEAFF. The CDR3 nucleotides are TGTGCCAGCAGCTTACCCGGAGTTCTGAACACTGAAGCTTTCTTT.

This chain links TRBV28 with TRBJ1-6; TRBD1 might be the D (5 bases). V shed 4 bases and J shed 7 bases, with 17 bases lying between them. Germline lookup yields CDR1 MDHEN and CDR2 SYDVKM. The CDR3 has 16 amino acids. The CDR3 region is CASSSPGGDHNSPLHF. CDR3 DNA: TGTGCCAGCAGTTCCCCCGGCGGGGACCACAATTCACCCCTCCACTTT.

The gene calls are TRBV30 and TRBJ1-6; no clear D gene. Trimming removed 6 bases at V and 0 bases at J, with 18 bases between. This CDR3 contains 17 residues. Germline V CDR1 and CDR2: GTSNPN, SVGIG (reference sequence). CDR3 region: CACAPGESSSYNSPLHF. The CDR3 nucleotides read TGTGCCTGTGCCCCCGGAGAGAGTAGCTCCTATAATTCACCCCTCCACTTT.

The V and J genes are TRBV7-6 and TRBJ2-2; perhaps TRBD2 as D (7 bases). This CDR3 has 18 residues. Trimming shortened V by 2 bases and J by 4 bases, and 20 bases separated the two germline ends. Germline values: CDR1 SGHVS, CDR2 FNYEAQ. For the CDR3, the DNA is TGTGCCAGCAGCTTACTTTACATAGGGGGGGATAGCACCGGGGAGCTGTTTTTT. It is translated as CASSLLYIGGDSTGELFF. The whole variable domain, filled in from reference TRBV7-6 and TRBJ2-2, reads GAGVSQSPRYKVTKRGQDVALRCDPISGHVSLYWYRQALGQGPEFLTYFNYEAQQDKSGLPNDRFSAERPEGSISTLTIQRTEQRDSAMYRCASSLLYIGGDSTGELFFGEGSRLTVL.

This rearrangement joins TRBV30 to TRBJ2-3; TRBD1 agrees at 10 bases. The CDR3 loop spans 15 amino acids. The junction had 3 bases not matched to a gene; V was cut back by 2 bases and J by 1 base. Germline V gene sequence: CDR1 GTSNPN, CDR2 SVGIG (reference sequence). CDR3 amino acids: CAWSPGQGRTDTQYF. The CDR3, as DNA: TGTGCCTGGAGTCCGGGACAGGGGCGCACAGATACGCAGTATTTT.

In this sample, this clone turned up once. V usage is TRBV19 and J usage is TRBJ2-7; perhaps TRBD1 as D (6 bases). CDR3 size: 14 residues. V lost 1 base to trimming and J lost 1 base, with 8 bases between them. In germline, CDR1 is LNHDA, CDR2 SQIVND (reference sequence). The CDR3 spells CASSIAGASYEQYF. CDR3 in DNA: TGTGCCAGTAGTATAGCAGGGGCGTCCTACGAGCAGTACTTC.

J is TRBJ1-4 and V is TRBV19; possible D gene TRBD1, 5 bases. V was clipped by 6 bases and J by 7 bases, with 18 bases between them. This CDR3 is 15 amino acids long. Germline V lookup: CDR1 LNHDA, CDR2 SQIVND (reference sequence). The CDR3 DNA sequence: TGTGCCAGTAGATACCGAAATCAGGGAGGTGAAAAACTGTTTTTT. Translated: CASRYRNQGGEKLFF.

This clone was seen more than once but under ten times. The chain has TRBV2 and TRBJ1-5; perhaps TRBD1 as D (6 bases). CDR3 size: 13 residues. Germline V lookup: CDR1 SNHLY, CDR2 FYNNEI. V lost 7 bases to trimming and J lost 5 bases, with 12 bases between them. The CDR3 DNA sequence: TGTGCCAGCACGACAGGTTACCATCAGCCCCAGCATTTT. Translated: CASTTGYHQPQHF.